Reported below is one T cell receptor (beta chain). This record comes from a study of T cells of healthy individuals. There are 15 residues in the CDR3. Between the trimmed V and J ends, which lost 5 bases and 7 bases, there was a span of 18 bases. Germline lookup yields CDR1 SNHLY and CDR2 FYNNEI. Each CDR3 protein is one row after TCRdb ran MiXCR on the 5' RACE reads. The data hold around 63,000 distinct CDR3 sequences, with 15% to 20% observed a single time. This chain uses TRBV2 with TRBJ1-5; the D gene is possibly TRBD1 (5 bases). The sequence was collected from a human donor in good health. The CDR3: CASSFHGGTDQPQHF. CDR3 sequence (DNA): TGTGCCAGCAGTTTCCACGGCGGGACTGACCAGCCCCAGCATTTT. The variable domain in full, completed from reference TRBV2 and TRBJ1-5, reads EPEVTQTPSHQVTQMGQEVILRCVPISNHLYFYWYRQILGQKVEFLVSFYNNEISEKSEIFDDQFSVERPDGSNFTLKIRSTKLEDSAMYFCASSFHGGTDQPQHFGDGTRLSIL.